This T cell receptor (beta chain) was recorded in a study of T cell repertoires in cytomegalovirus infection. Study as a whole: Public TCR beta signatures provided an indication of both CMV infection and a matching HLA type. Study findings and constraints: Of the TCR beta families, the public ones yielded a cumulative frequency that identified carriers of CMV plus the relevant HLA. Dominant in the ex vivo response were TCR beta clonotypes restricted by HLA-C and specific for CMV.

TCRdb reprocessed the reads with MiXCR, giving one entry per CDR3 protein. The sample records hundreds of thousands of distinct CDR3 sequences, about 11% being singletons. This CDR3 spans 16 amino acids. CDR1 is MNHEY and CDR2 is SVGAGI in the germline V gene. The V and J ends lost 0 bases and 0 bases respectively, with 10 bases between them. This clonotype has at least ten counts. Its matching antigen is unknown. The receptor's source is a human donor in good health (CMV status not recorded). Some clones in this sample may be carry-over from other donors' samples. What was sequenced was PBMCs. This chain joins TRBV6-5 and TRBJ2-3; D not certain. The DNA for the CDR3 is TGTGCCAGCAGTTACTCGATATCACAGAGCACAGATACGCAGTATTTT. Its protein is CASSYSISQSTDTQYF.